This record looks at one T cell receptor (beta chain) sequence and its context. What this receptor recognizes is not known. One base away lies a much larger clone, so this may be a sequencing read error. For sequencing, an Illumina MiSeq was employed. The published analysis was carried out like this. The Shannon-Wiener index, computed in VDJtools, was used to measure repertoire diversity. TCRbeta clonotypes with a clonotype frequency of at least 3 were defined as expanded. TCRdb reprocessing: public reads trimmed at Q25 with fastp, clones called with MiXCR, in-frame beta chains kept. For every CDR3 protein sequence, its rows merge into one entry that carries the most common genes and DNA. The V and J calls come from TCRdb's annotation, not from the publication. The sample table records approximately 490 distinct CDR3 sequences; around 16% of these occur just once. The ten largest clonotypes hold over 15% of the sample.

The sample belongs to a study of precursors of human CD4 cytotoxic T cells (dated by TCRdb to 2017 to 2018). For context, the study as a whole: CD4+ memory subsets from some 15 donors in total were covered by the bulk TCR-seq analysis. TCR-seq analysis of approximately 15 donors yielded TCRalpha and TCRbeta chain sequences (table S7).

The CDR3 starts with the cysteine, ends with the phenylalanine, and has 12 residues. The sequence is cut down to CDR3 DNA, 36 bases in frame from base 1. Looking up the germline V gene (reference sequence) yields CDR1 DFQATT and CDR2 SNEGSKA. To test whether a precursor-effector relationship exists among CD4 cytotoxic T cells, bulk UMI-based TCR sequencing was run on four sorted CD4+ memory subsets: TCM, TEM, IL-7Rhigh TEMRA, and IL-7R- TEMRA. The cells came from peripheral blood mononuclear cells that had been isolated from human blood. What the study reported, not specific to this receptor: The limitation that the direction of differentiation between precursor and effector cells cannot be definitively established by a human observational design was noted by the authors. Only about 95% of the 14 donors were included in some bulk TCR-seq comparisons, which suggests that not every subset was available for every donor. Compared with the TCM and TEM subsets, the IL-7Rhigh and IL-7R- TEMRA subsets had more restricted TCR repertoires, marked by lower diversity and more expanded clonotypes. A bigger share of IL-7Rhigh TEMRA clonotypes consisted of expanded effector clonotypes than was the case for TEM or TCM clonotypes.

The sequencing input was memory CD4+ T cells from blood (PBMCs). The V and J genes are TRBV20-1 and TRBJ1-1; a weak D assignment points to TRBD1 (6 bases agree). The receptor was derived from a human donor in good health. The CDR3 protein: CIAPKGGTEAFF. The DNA is TGCATTGCTCCAAAGGGGGGCACTGAAGCTTTCTTT.